The rows below give T cell receptor beta chains drawn from one sample of a study of blood T cell repertoires in COVID-19. Profiling relied on immunoSEQ multiplex PCR, and the TCRdb table lists in-frame clones only, not all of them. The sample lists more than 300,000 clones; more than 75% were seen once. The sample comprised peripheral blood. These TCRs come from a woman under 40 with COVID-19, enrolled during active disease. The CDR3 runs from the conserved cysteine through the conserved F or W. A D gene is named only where the DNA matches it firmly. The size of a clone is reported for some rows only, either as once, few or many, or as a class for expanded clones.

TRBJ2-1 | once | TRBD2 | TRBV9 | TGTGCCAGCAGCCAAAGAAGCGGGAGGGTACCCAAGACCTCCTACAATGAGCAGTTCTTC | CASSQRSGRVPKTSYNEQFF
TRBJ1-3 | - | - | TRBV7-8 | TGTGCCAGCAGCGCCCGGGACTTCCGGGAGGTTAAAAACACCATATATTTT | CASSARDFREVKNTIYF
TRBJ2-7 | - | TRBD2 | TRBV10-2 | TGCGCCAGCAGGGGACTAGCGGGAGGGTACGAGCAGTACTTC | CASRGLAGGYEQYF
TRBJ2-7 | - | - | TRBV12-3/TRBV12-4 | TGTGCCAGCGGTAAACCCTATTTCGAGCAGTACTTC | CASGKPYFEQYF
TRBJ1-2 | - | - | TRBV9 | TGTGCCAGCAGCGTAGAGACAGCATATGGCTACACCTTC | CASSVETAYGYTF
TRBJ2-7 | - | - | TRBV6-5 | TGTGCCAGCAATTTCCGGGACAAACCCTACGAGCAGTACTTC | CASNFRDKPYEQYF
TRBJ1-5 | few | - | TRBV4-1 | TGCGCCAGCAGCCAAGAAGGAGGGAGCAATCAGCCCCAGCATTTT | CASSQEGGSNQPQHF
TRBJ1-2 | - | - | TRBV28 | TGTGCCAGCAGCCAGGCGGGGGCTGGCTACACCTTC | CASSQAGAGYTF
TRBJ2-1 | - | TRBD2 | TRBV7-2 | TGTGCCAGCAGCTTAGCCCGCGGGAGCACCTACAATGAGCAGTTCTTC | CASSLARGSTYNEQFF
TRBJ1-6 | - | TRBD1 | TRBV6-5 | TGTGCCAGCAGTCCCAAGGACAGGAATAATTCACCCCTCCACTTT | CASSPKDRNNSPLHF
TRBJ1-1 | - | - | TRBV30 | TGTGCCTGGAAGGTTGGGGCGAACACTGAAGCTTTCTTT | CAWKVGANTEAFF
TRBJ2-3 | - | TRBD2 | TRBV27 | TGTGCCAGCAGTCCTGGACTAGCGGGAGCGCAGTATTTT | CASSPGLAGAQYF
TRBJ2-3 | - | - | TRBV6-5 | TGTGCCAGCAGTTGGGAGAGACGCACAGATACGCAGTATTTT | CASSWERRTDTQYF
TRBJ1-2 | - | - | TRBV6-5 | TGTGCCAGCACTGCGGGACCTGCGGGCTATGGCTACACCTTC | CASTAGPAGYGYTF
TRBJ2-7 | - | - | TRBV11-1 | TGTGCCAGCAGCCCGGACAGAGTTCTCTACGAGCAGTACTTC | CASSPDRVLYEQYF
TRBJ2-2 | few | TRBD1 | TRBV5-1 | TGCGCCAGCAGTACAGGGGCGAACACCGGGGAGCTGTTTTTT | CASSTGANTGELFF
TRBJ2-1 | once | - | TRBV19 | TGTGCCAGTAGTATAGTCGGGGTTTTCAGTAATGAGCAGTTCTTC | CASSIVGVFSNEQFF
TRBJ2-7 | - | - | TRBV5-6 | TGTGCCAGCACCCCTCTCGGGAGCTCCTACGAGCAGTACTTC | CASTPLGSSYEQYF
TRBJ2-7 | - | - | TRBV27 | TGTGCCAGCAGTTTATTGCGGTCGAGCTCCTACGAGCAGTACTTC | CASSLLRSSSYEQYF
TRBJ2-1 | - | TRBD1 | TRBV5-4 | TGTGCCAGCAGCCGGGACAGGGTTTACAATGAGCAGTTCTTC | CASSRDRVYNEQFF
TRBJ1-2 | - | - | TRBV29-1 | TGCAGCGTTGAAGATCCCGGGGAGGACTATGGCTACACCTTC | CSVEDPGEDYGYTF
TRBJ2-5 | - | TRBD2 | TRBV9 | TGTGCCAGCAGCGTAGGGACTAGGGAGACCCAGTACTTC | CASSVGTRETQYF
TRBJ1-2 | - | TRBD1 | TRBV6-6 | TGTGCCAGCAGTCGGGGACAGTTAAACTATGGCTACACCTTC | CASSRGQLNYGYTF
TRBJ2-7 | - | - | TRBV11-2 | TGTGCCAGCAGCTTAGCAGTCGAGCAGTACTTC | CASSLAVEQYF
TRBJ2-3 | - | TRBD1 | TRBV2 | TGTGCCAGCAGTTCCACAGGGGAATATACGCAGTATTTT | CASSSTGEYTQYF
TRBJ2-7 | - | - | TRBV28 | TGTGCCAGCACCCGAACAGGGTTTGGGACCTACGAGCAGTACTTC | CASTRTGFGTYEQYF
TRBJ2-7 | - | TRBD1 | TRBV4-3 | TGCGCCAGCAGCCAAGGACAGGGGACCTACGAGCAGTACTTC | CASSQGQGTYEQYF
TRBJ1-3 | - | - | TRBV29-1 | TGCAGCGCTGTGGACAGAAGGGCTGGAAACACCATATATTTT | CSAVDRRAGNTIYF
TRBJ2-1 | - | TRBD2 | TRBV30 | TGTGCCTGGAGTGTGACTAGCCCTGTCCAGTTCTTC | CAWSVTSPVQFF
TRBJ2-7 | - | TRBD1 | TRBV14 | TGTGCCAGCAGCCAGCGGGACAGGAGCTACGAGCAGTACTTC | CASSQRDRSYEQYF
TRBJ1-1 | - | TRBD1 | TRBV28 | TGTGCCAGCAGACCACAGGGGGTTTTAATGAACACTGAAGCTTTCTTT | CASRPQGVLMNTEAFF
TRBJ1-1 | - | - | TRBV28 | TGTGCCAGCACCACCGGAGGCACTGAAGCTTTCTTT | CASTTGGTEAFF
TRBJ2-1 | - | - | TRBV25-1 | TGTGCCAGCAAAGGGCAGGGGCCCTACAATGAGCAGTTCTTC | CASKGQGPYNEQFF
TRBJ2-7 | - | TRBD2 | TRBV6-1 | TGTGCCAGCAGTGAGGCTAGCGGGAGCTCCTACGAGCAGTACTTC | CASSEASGSSYEQYF
TRBJ2-2 | - | - | TRBV9 | TGTGCCAGCAGCTCCCGGGAGATGAACACCGGGGAGCTGTTTTTT | CASSSREMNTGELFF
TRBJ1-5 | - | - | TRBV19 | TGTGCCAGTACTTCTGGGGAGTGGGGCAATCAGCCCCAGCATTTT | CASTSGEWGNQPQHF
TRBJ2-1 | - | TRBD2 | TRBV29-1 | TGCAGCGTTTCCTTAGCGGGAGGGCCCGGGAATGAGCAGTTCTTC | CSVSLAGGPGNEQFF
TRBJ1-4 | - | - | TRBV6-5 | TGTGCCAGCAGTACAGGAAGGCCTAATGAAAAACTGTTTTTT | CASSTGRPNEKLFF
TRBJ2-1 | - | TRBD1 | TRBV5-1 | TGCGCCAGCAGCTTGGGATCAGGGGGAGAGAATGAGCAGTTCTTC | CASSLGSGGENEQFF
TRBJ1-1 | - | TRBD1 | TRBV7-2 | TGTGCCAGCAGACCGAGGGGGACAGGGAAGAACACTGAAGCTTTCTTT | CASRPRGTGKNTEAFF
TRBJ2-1 | - | - | TRBV28 | TGTGCCAGCAGTTCCCCGACAGTCTACAATGAGCAGTTCTTC | CASSSPTVYNEQFF
TRBJ2-3 | - | - | TRBV2 | TGTGCCAGCAGGCTTAGCTTCGCAGATACGCAGTATTTT | CASRLSFADTQYF
TRBJ2-7 | - | - | TRBV11-2 | TGTGCCAGCAGCTCCGGGATGGGCTCCGAGCAGTACTTC | CASSSGMGSEQYF
TRBJ2-3 | - | TRBD2 | TRBV5-4 | TGTGCCAGCAGCTTGCGTAAGCGGGAGACAGATACGCAGTATTTT | CASSLRKRETDTQYF
TRBJ2-7 | - | TRBD1 | TRBV9 | TGTGCCAGCAGCGCGACAGGGTTTTTAGACCGGGGCCTGTACTTC | CASSATGFLDRGLYF
TRBJ1-2 | few | - | TRBV28 | TGTGCCAGCAGTCGCGGTCATGGCTACACCTTC | CASSRGHGYTF